What follows describes a single T cell receptor beta chain. The antigen is undetermined. The sample comes from a study of blood T cells in healthy people across ages. Approximately 10 milliliters of peripheral blood were drawn from each donor into EDTA-treated tubes. Combining a sample-barcoded 5' primer with a J-beta primer mix, a second PCR ran for about 7 to 12 cycles. TCRdb redid the calling of the 5' RACE reads with MiXCR, one entry per CDR3 protein. Of roughly 720,000 distinct CDR3 sequences in the sample, about 53% were seen once. Study conclusions and caveats: Observed TCR beta diversity per million T cells went down as age went up. This fall followed a roughly linear course with age. The percentage of naive T cells correlated strongly with TCR beta diversity. The diversity estimates, figures obtained from one million T cells, were considered underestimates.

Germline V gives CDR1 SGHRS, CDR2 YFSETQ. The CDR3 runs 14 residues. The sample was blood. This chain connects TRBV5-1 to TRBJ2-7, with D perhaps matching TRBD1 (5 bases). The J call may be mistaken, given a closer DNA end match to TRBJ2-5. This receptor was obtained from an elderly man in good health. CDR3 loop: CASSSRFREETQYF. Here the CDR3 DNA reads TGCGCCAGCAGCTCCAGGTTCAGGGAAGAGACCCAGTACTTC.